Included here is one T cell receptor beta chain sequence, with context. Its specificity is unknown. The sample belongs to a study of monozygotic twins with inflammatory bowel disease. Study observations and caveats: The existence of one strong signal or clonotype linked to IBD lacked support. IBD patients share fewer clonotypes with other people than healthy twins do, especially with disease activity.

Eight distinct reactions (per sample) were used to make the cDNA. No DNA is given; TCRdb re-called the 5' RACE reads and lists each CDR3 protein once. Its clone listing holds under 150,000 distinct CDR3 sequences. The CDR3 totals 17 residues. CDR1 is SGHRS, CDR2 YFSETQ, per germline. This TCR came from a human donor with ulcerative colitis or Crohn's disease, or a healthy co-twin of an affected twin (not recorded which). The chain recombines TRBV5-1 with TRBJ1-1; TCRdb gives TRBD1 as the D gene, but with no DNA this cannot be confirmed. The sample consisted of blood. The CDR3 sequence is CASSWGDRVSWNAEAFF. The complete variable domain, with remaining parts taken from reference TRBV5-1 and TRBJ1-1, reads KAGVTQTPRYLIKTRGQQVTLSCSPISGHRSVSWYQQTPGQGLQFLFEYFSETQRNKGNFPGRFSGRQFSNSRSEMNVSTLELGDSALYLCASSWGDRVSWNAEAFFGQGTRLTVV.